Given below is one T cell receptor (beta chain) in context. No antigen is known for it. Germline assignment: CDR1 WSHSY and CDR2 SAAADI. CDR3 length equals 13 residues. The ends were cut back, 5 bases at V and 3 bases at J, with 11 bases in the middle. This specimen belongs to a study of shared clonotypes between healthy human individuals. The study's findings and limits: Between a handful of donors, naive CD4 clonotypes were shared at a level of approximately 5%.

Splitting of CD4+ cells produced CD45RA+ naive and CD45RA-negative memory subsets. Profiling relied on immunoSEQ multiplex PCR, and the TCRdb table lists in-frame clones only, not all of them. The table has about 2.4 million clones, just over 90% seen once. V gene TRBV10-2 combines with J gene TRBJ2-7; D gene ambiguous. The source material was naive CD4+ T cells sorted from blood. Subset indicated: CD45RA+ positively selected. The clonotype comes from a man younger than 35 in good health. CDR3 sequence reads: CASSRQVLYEQYF. The CDR3 DNA is TGCGCCAGCAGTCGGCAGGTTCTCTACGAGCAGTACTTC.